The rows below give T cell receptor beta chains drawn from one sample of a study of type 1 and type 2 diabetes patients. Each CDR3 protein is one row after TCRdb ran MiXCR on the multiplex PCR reads. Counted here are a few hundred thousand distinct CDR3 sequences, around 50% occurring once; the ten biggest clones make up about an eighth. The sample comprised peripheral blood mononuclear cells (PBMCs). These TCRs come from a man younger than 30 with type 2 diabetes. The CDR3 runs from the conserved cysteine through the conserved F or W. Expanded clones are given a class, and other clones once, few, many or no size at all.

V	J	size	CDR3
TRBV12-3/TRBV12-4	TRBJ1-5	many	CASRLQGSQPQHF
TRBV5-1	TRBJ1-2	few	CASSQDRYGYTF
TRBV9	TRBJ2-2	once	CASSVERWFDGELFF
TRBV14	TRBJ1-2	once	CASSYHREGYTF
TRBV19	TRBJ1-3	NA	CASKDSLFIGNTIYF
TRBV4-3	TRBJ1-2	NA	CASSQDNDRVNYGYTF
TRBV6-2/TRBV6-3	TRBJ2-7	NA	CASTPGTFAYEQYF
TRBV25-1	TRBJ2-7	NA	CASSANWGTGSPYEQYF
TRBV10-1	TRBJ1-1	NA	CASSESGAPNTEAFF
TRBV19	TRBJ2-5	NA	CASSKPGYGETQYF
TRBV5-1	TRBJ2-7	few	CASSSIAGSTYEQYF
TRBV7-2	TRBJ2-7	few	CASSLETSGRRYYF
TRBV7-2	TRBJ2-7	few	CASSTGLAKDPYEQYF